This entry features one TCR beta chain sequence. The read gets to within 3 residues of the CDR3 end, and the germline J gene fills in the rest. This sample also contains other DNA sequences that code for the same CDR3. CDR1 LNHDA and CDR2 SQIVND come from the germline V gene (reference sequence). V lost 2 bases and J 4 bases, leaving 10 bases between the germline ends. CDR3 length: 14 amino acids. The sample originates from a study of T cells in women clearing cervical HPV infection. Study information: Controls were women whose single incident HPV16 infection cleared within 12 months without precancer or cancer. Case blood was drawn a median approximately 150 days after lesion detection.

Method: immunoSEQ multiplex PCR; TCRdb's copy keeps in-frame clones and lacks some. There are some 50,000 clones in the sample, with more than 0.8% held by the top ten. All donors had a single incident cervical HPV16 infection, not prevalent. The V call is TRBV19, the J call TRBJ2-3; D tentatively fits TRBD1 or TRBD2 (5 bases each). This clonotype was sampled from a woman between 18 and 70 years old with a cervical HPV16 infection that either progressed to CIN3+ or cleared (not recorded which). Sequenced input: blood buffy coat. The sequenced part of the CDR3 DNA is TGTGCCAGTAGTATACGGCAGGGAGCAGATACG. It encodes CASSIRQGADT. The complete CDR3 reads CASSIRQGADTQYF.